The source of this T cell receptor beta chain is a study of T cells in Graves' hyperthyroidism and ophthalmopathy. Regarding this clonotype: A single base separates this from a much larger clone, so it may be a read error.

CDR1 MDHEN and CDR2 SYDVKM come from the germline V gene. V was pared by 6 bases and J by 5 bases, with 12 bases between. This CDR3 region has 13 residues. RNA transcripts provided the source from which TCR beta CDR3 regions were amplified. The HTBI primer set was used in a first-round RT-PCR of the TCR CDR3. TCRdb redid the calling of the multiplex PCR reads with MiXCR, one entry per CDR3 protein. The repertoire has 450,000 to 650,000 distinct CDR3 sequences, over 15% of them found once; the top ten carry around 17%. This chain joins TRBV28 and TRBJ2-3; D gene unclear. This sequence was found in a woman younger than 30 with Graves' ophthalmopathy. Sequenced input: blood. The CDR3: CASSVRFKDTQYF. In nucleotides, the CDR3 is TGTGCCAGCAGCGTGCGGTTCAAAGATACGCAGTATTTT.